These 27 T cell receptor beta chains were sequenced from one sample in a study of T cell responses to AZD1222 COVID-19 vaccine. The method was immunoSEQ multiplex PCR; TCRdb's version includes in-frame clones alone and lacks a portion of them. Here the sample spans about 120,000 clones, about 93% being singletons. This sample comprised peripheral blood, obtained 28 days after the second AZD1222 dose. These receptors all come from an adult who received the AZD1222 COVID-19 vaccine.

V is TRBV6-5 and J is TRBJ1-2; 9 bases line up with TRBD1. The CDR3 loop spans 13 amino acids. V trimming: 4 bases; J trimming: 4 bases; junction bases outside the gene matches: 1. Germline V gives CDR1 MNHEY, CDR2 SVGAGI. CDR3 sequence reads: CASSSDRGYGYTF. The CDR3 DNA is TGTGCCAGCAGTTCGGACAGGGGCTATGGCTACACCTTC.

The chain links TRBV6-5 to TRBJ1-2; a weak D match, TRBD1 (6 bases). Trimming removed 0 bases at V and 4 bases at J, with 9 bases between. The CDR3 totals 14 residues. The germline CDR1 and CDR2 sequences are MNHEY and SVGAGI. The CDR3, as DNA: TGTGCCAGCAGTTACTCGCCGACAGGCTATGGCTACACCTTC. Its translation is CASSYSPTGYGYTF.

The genes are TRBV5-1 and TRBJ2-7; TRBD1 or TRBD2 may be the D gene (5 bases each). The CDR3 spans 15 residues. Trimming left V 4 bases short and J 1 base short, with 15 bases between. Germline V CDR1 and CDR2: SGHRS, YFSETQ. The CDR3 loop is CASSQGTLRSYEQYF. CDR3 sequence (DNA): TGCGCCAGCAGCCAAGGGACCCTCCGATCCTACGAGCAGTACTTC. The full variable domain, rest sourced from reference TRBV5-1 and TRBJ2-7, is KAGVTQTPRYLIKTRGQQVTLSCSPISGHRSVSWYQQTPGQGLQFLFEYFSETQRNKGNFPGRFSGRQFSNSRSEMNVSTLELGDSALYLCASSQGTLRSYEQYFGPGTRLTVT.

The V call is TRBV6-6, the J call TRBJ2-1; 8 bases match TRBD1. The CDR3 consists of 13 residues. CDR1 and CDR2 from the germline V gene are MNHNY and SVGAGI (reference sequence). The junction had 3 bases not matched to a gene; V was cut back by 5 bases and J by 6 bases. The CDR3 here is CASSPGTGNEQFF. The CDR3, as DNA: TGTGCCAGCAGTCCCGGGACAGGCAATGAGCAGTTCTTC.

V and J are TRBV5-1 and TRBJ2-1; 9 bases agree with TRBD1. From germline, CDR1 is SGHRS and CDR2 YFSETQ. V shed 3 bases, J shed 0 bases, and the junction held 1 base outside the gene matches. CDR3 length: 15 amino acids. CDR3 amino acids: CASSWGQGSYNEQFF. The CDR3 nucleotides are TGCGCCAGCAGCTGGGGACAGGGCTCCTACAATGAGCAGTTCTTC.

CDR3 region: CASSQGQGPDTQYF. The CDR3 DNA sequence: TGTGCCAGCAGCCAGGGACAGGGACCAGATACGCAGTATTTT. This rearrangement joins TRBV3-1 (or the pseudogene TRBV3-2) to TRBJ2-3; 9 positions agree with TRBD1. The CDR3 is 14 residues long. Germline CDR1 reads LGHDT; CDR2 reads YNNKEL (reference sequence). Trimming at V came to 3 bases and at J to 4 bases, leaving 2 bases not matched to a gene.

V usage is TRBV4-3 and J usage is TRBJ2-5, with 8 bases fitting TRBD1. The junction had 10 bases not matched to a gene; V was cut back by 1 base and J by 3 bases. CDR3 size: 17 residues. Germline CDR1 LGHNA, CDR2 YSLEER. The CDR3 sequence: CASSQGDRGNVEETQYF. DNA of the CDR3: TGCGCCAGCAGCCAAGGTGACAGGGGTAATGTGGAAGAGACCCAGTACTTC.

The chain employs TRBV7-9 and TRBJ1-1; 7 bases agree with TRBD1. The junction had 14 bases not matched to a gene; V was cut back by 5 bases and J by 5 bases. CDR1 SEHNR and CDR2 FQNEAQ come from the germline V gene (reference sequence). The CDR3 is 16 amino acids. This CDR3 reads CASSPRGETGVTEAFF. The CDR3 DNA follows: TGTGCCAGCAGCCCCAGGGGAGAAACAGGGGTTACTGAAGCTTTCTTT.

This chain joins TRBV7-8 and TRBJ2-7; TRBD2 aligns across 10 bases. The CDR3 covers 17 residues. V was pared by 5 bases and J by 2 bases, with 12 bases of the junction left unmatched. Germline CDR1 and CDR2: SGHVS and FQNEAQ. The DNA of the CDR3 is TGTGCCAGCAGCCGAACCTCAACTAGCGGGACGCCCTACGAGCAGTACTTC. The encoded protein is CASSRTSTSGTPYEQYF.

This sequence joins TRBV7-3 and TRBJ2-1; no clear D gene. This CDR3 comprises 15 residues. The germline V gene has CDR1 SGHTA and CDR2 FQGTGA. The V and J ends lost 5 bases and 7 bases respectively, with 18 bases between them. CDR3 nucleotides: TGTGCCAGCAGCCAGGACCCTTTCGAATTAAATGAGCAGTTCTTC. This translates into CASSQDPFELNEQFF.

This chain links TRBV7-3 with TRBJ1-1; perhaps TRBD1 as D (5 bases). The germline V and J ends were trimmed by 5 bases and 4 bases, with 11 bases remaining between them. Germline lookup yields CDR1 SGHTA and CDR2 FQGTGA. The length of the CDR3 is 13 residues. This CDR3 reads CASSVYRGTEAFF. The CDR3 DNA follows: TGTGCCAGCAGCGTCTATAGGGGCACTGAAGCTTTCTTT. The variable domain in full, completed from reference TRBV7-3 and TRBJ1-1, reads GAGVSQTPSNKVTEKGKYVELRCDPISGHTALYWYRQSLGQGPEFLIYFQGTGAADDSGLPNDRFFAVRPEGSVSTLKIQRTERGDSAVYLCASSVYRGTEAFFGQGTRLTVV.

This clone was observed once. This rearrangement joins TRBV18 to TRBJ2-7; 14 bases line up with TRBD2. The CDR3 spans 16 residues. The V segment lost 6 bases and the J segment 3 bases; nucleotides outside the gene matches: 7. Germline V gives CDR1 KGHSH, CDR2 LQKENI. This chain's CDR3 is CASSPGTSGRYYEQYF. CDR3 nucleotides: TGTGCCAGCTCCCCAGGGACTAGCGGGAGATACTACGAGCAGTACTTC.

The CDR3 nucleotides read TGTGCCAGCTCACAGGGGGCCAACGTCCTGACTTTC. Residues: CASSQGANVLTF. The gene calls are TRBV18 and TRBJ2-6; the D is unclear. The V and J ends lost 4 bases and 4 bases respectively, with 2 bases between them. The CDR3 covers 12 residues. In germline, CDR1 is KGHSH, CDR2 LQKENI.

CDR3 sequence (DNA): TGTGCCAGTAGTATTTTTCTAGGGTACGAGCAGTACTTC. This gives the protein CASSIFLGYEQYF. J is TRBJ2-7 and V is TRBV19; D gene unclear. Germline V gene lookup returns CDR1 LNHDA and CDR2 SQIVND (reference sequence). There are 13 residues in the CDR3. Deletions cut 3 bases from V and 4 bases from J, with 10 bases between.

This chain uses TRBV24-1 with TRBJ2-7, with D perhaps TRBD2 (5 bases). The CDR3 is 16 residues long. The germline V and J ends were trimmed by 4 bases and 3 bases, with 18 bases remaining between them. Germline CDR1 is KGHDR and CDR2 is SFDVKD. As DNA, the CDR3 is TGTGCCACCAGTGAGCGGACTCGACGAACCTACTACGAGCAGTACTTC. Its protein is CATSERTRRTYYEQYF.

V gene TRBV5-4 combines with J gene TRBJ2-3; no clear D. Trimming stripped 2 bases from V and 6 bases from J, with 10 bases between. This CDR3 has 13 amino acids. Germline V gene sequence: CDR1 SGHNT, CDR2 YYREEE (reference sequence). CDR3 residues: CASSLSSGDTQYF. The CDR3 nucleotides read TGTGCCAGCAGCTTAAGTTCGGGTGATACGCAGTATTTT. The full variable domain, its missing parts supplied by reference TRBV5-4 and TRBJ2-3, is ETGVTQSPTHLIKTRGQQVTLRCSSQSGHNTVSWYQQALGQGPQFIFQYYREEENGRGNFPPRFSGLQFPNYSSELNVNALELDDSALYLCASSLSSGDTQYFGPGTRLTVL.

The chain combines TRBV7-8 with TRBJ2-2; possibly TRBD1 or TRBD2 for D (5 bases each). The germline CDR1 and CDR2 sequences are SGHVS and FQNEAQ. The ends were cut back, 5 bases at V and 8 bases at J, with 18 bases in the middle. The CDR3 loop spans 15 amino acids. The CDR3 DNA follows: TGTGCCAGCAGCCCAGAGGGGCGGCCGAGGGGGGAGCTGTTTTTT. This gives the protein CASSPEGRPRGELFF.

The chain is built from TRBV19 and TRBJ1-5; unclear D gene. Trimming took 6 bases from V and 0 from J, leaving 18 bases between them. Germline V gives CDR1 LNHDA, CDR2 SQIVND (reference sequence). The CDR3 has 17 amino acids. As DNA, the CDR3 is TGTGCCAGTAGGACCGCGGGGAGTCAGTCTAGCAATCAGCCCCAGCATTTT. It codes for CASRTAGSQSSNQPQHF.

The chain uses TRBV29-1 and TRBJ1-2; 12 bases map to TRBD1. The V gene's germline CDR1 is SQVTM and CDR2 ANQGSEA. The CDR3 runs to 15 residues. The V and J ends lost 1 base and 9 bases, in that order; junction bases with no gene match: 9. CDR3 DNA sequence: TGCAGCGTTGAAGCTCAGGCGGGACAGGGGGCAAGCTACACCTTC. It codes for CSVEAQAGQGASYTF.

As DNA, the CDR3 is TGTGCCAGCAGCAGGGAGGGGTTGGAGCAGTACTTC. It encodes CASSREGLEQYF. The rearrangement joins TRBV9 to TRBJ2-7; 7 bases are a match to TRBD2. CDR1 and CDR2 from the germline V gene are SGDLS and YYNGEE. J was trimmed by 7 bases and V by 4 bases; bases with no gene match: 5. The CDR3 extends over 12 amino acids.

The CDR3 reads CASSQDQERGNEQFF. CDR3 nucleotide sequence: TGTGCCAGCAGCCAAGATCAGGAGCGGGGTAATGAGCAGTTCTTC. V is TRBV3-1 (or the pseudogene TRBV3-2) and J is TRBJ2-1; 7 positions agree with TRBD2. Per germline, CDR1 LGHDT and CDR2 YNNKEL (reference sequence). The CDR3 sequence is 15 residues long. V shed 0 bases and J 7 bases; nucleotides not matched to a gene: 6.

This chain joins TRBV5-1 and TRBJ2-6; D may be TRBD2 (6 bases). This CDR3 has 19 amino acids. Trimming left V 1 base short and J 2 bases short, with 19 bases between. Germline V gene data show CDR1 as SGHRS and CDR2 as YFSETQ. CDR3 residues: CASSLQVAARYTGANVLTF. The CDR3 bases are TGCGCCAGCAGCTTGCAGGTAGCGGCGAGATATACTGGGGCCAACGTCCTGACTTTC. Looking up the rest from reference TRBV5-1 and TRBJ2-6 gives the full variable domain: KAGVTQTPRYLIKTRGQQVTLSCSPISGHRSVSWYQQTPGQGLQFLFEYFSETQRNKGNFPGRFSGRQFSNSRSEMNVSTLELGDSALYLCASSLQVAARYTGANVLTFGAGSRLTVL.

The chain couples TRBV7-2 to TRBJ2-7; 7 bases align to TRBD2. Germline-derived CDR1 and CDR2 are SGHTA and FQGNSA. CDR3 length: 12 residues. V shed 5 bases, J shed 4 bases, and the junction held 2 bases outside the gene matches. The CDR3 region has the DNA TGTGCCAGCAGCCGGACTAGTTACGAGCAGTACTTC. This translates into CASSRTSYEQYF.

V usage is TRBV20-1 and J usage is TRBJ1-1; D is undetermined. Germline V lookup: CDR1 DFQATT, CDR2 SNEGSKA (reference sequence). CDR3 length equals 13 residues. Trimming took 3 bases from V and 2 from J, leaving 10 bases between them. This chain's CDR3 is CSASRPVNTEAFF. CDR3 sequence (DNA): TGCAGTGCTAGTCGTCCGGTAAACACTGAAGCTTTCTTT.

This clone was counted a single time. The rearrangement links TRBV10-3 to TRBJ2-7; the match to TRBD2 covers 9 bases. The CDR3 contains 15 residues. Unmatched junction bases numbered 5, after V lost 2 bases and J lost 3 bases. The V gene's germline CDR1 is ENHRY and CDR2 SYGVKD. The CDR3 DNA sequence: TGTGCCATCAGTGAGGGAGCGGGGGGTTTCTACGAGCAGTACTTC. Translated, it gives CAISEGAGGFYEQYF.

The chain couples TRBV27 to TRBJ2-2; D call uncertain. The ends were cut back, 5 bases at V and 10 bases at J, with 14 bases in the middle. CDR1 and CDR2 from the germline V gene are MNHEY and SMNVEV (reference sequence). The CDR3 sequence is 13 residues long. This chain's CDR3 is CASSTTPKQELFF. CDR3 nucleotides: TGTGCCAGCAGTACAACCCCCAAGCAGGAGCTGTTTTTT.

CDR3: CASMLVASSNTGELFF. For the CDR3, the DNA is TGCGCCAGCATGCTGGTAGCATCCTCGAACACCGGGGAGCTGTTTTTT. The gene calls are TRBV5-1 and TRBJ2-2; D gene uncertain. From germline, CDR1 is SGHRS and CDR2 YFSETQ. V lost 6 bases to trimming and J lost 0 bases, with 15 bases between them. This CDR3 has 16 residues.